This T cell receptor beta chain comes out of a study of Ad26.COV2.S vaccination and SARS-CoV-2 variants. The treatment: some 20 received Ad26.COV2.S at low or high dose, single or two shots; about 5 received placebo; per-sample allocation not given. Samples were taken on day 63 after the first vaccine or placebo injection. The repertoire was sequenced with immunoSEQ multiplex PCR; TCRdb's copy has only in-frame clones and lacks some. The table has some 420,000 clones, approximately 90% seen once. The V segment lost 6 bases and the J segment 2 bases; nucleotides outside the gene matches: 5. The CDR3 is made up of 15 amino acids. Germline CDR1 reads MNHEY; CDR2 reads SMNVEV (reference sequence). This clone appeared a few times.

The clonotype was recovered from a person between 18 and 65 years old who received the Ad26.COV2.S COVID-19 vaccine or a placebo. The sample here was peripheral blood, taken in a trial of Ad26.COV2.S vaccine versus placebo. The gene calls are TRBV27 and TRBJ2-1; the match to TRBD2 covers 9 bases. CDR3 in amino acids: CASSPSSGAYNEQFF. CDR3 sequence (DNA): TGTGCCAGCAGCCCCTCTAGCGGGGCCTACAATGAGCAGTTCTTC.